The 18 T cell receptor beta chains reported below all come from one sample, sequenced in a study of blood T cell repertoires in COVID-19. Here immunoSEQ multiplex PCR was the method, and the copy in TCRdb shows in-frame clones only, minus some. The sample carries over 200,000 clones, around 80% recorded once. The source material was peripheral blood. The receptors derive from a human donor in a cohort sampled during active COVID-19.

V is TRBV7-9 and J is TRBJ2-1, with a weak D call TRBD1 (6 bases). This CDR3 spans 15 amino acids. Looked up from germline, CDR1 is SEHNR and CDR2 is FQNEAQ (reference sequence). The ends were cut back, 1 base at V and 2 bases at J, with 9 bases in the middle. In DNA, the CDR3 is TGTGCCAGCAGCTTAGGCAGGGGCGCCTACAATGAGCAGTTCTTC. Translating it yields CASSLGRGAYNEQFF.

V usage is TRBV28 and J usage is TRBJ1-3, with a tentative D call TRBD1 (6 bases). CDR1 is MDHEN, CDR2 SYDVKM, per germline. The ends were cut back, 2 bases at V and 0 bases at J, with 11 bases in the middle. The CDR3 runs 16 residues. CDR3 sequence: CASSLGGGPSGNTIYF. CDR3 nucleotides: TGTGCCAGCAGTTTAGGCGGGGGGCCCTCTGGAAACACCATATATTTT.

The J gene is TRBJ1-2, the V gene TRBV28, with D perhaps matching TRBD1 (5 bases). Germline-derived CDR1 and CDR2 are MDHEN and SYDVKM. Deletions cut 2 bases from V and 4 bases from J, with 14 bases between. The length of the CDR3 is 15 residues. CDR3 loop: CASSLGGGGGYGYTF. In nucleotides, the CDR3 is TGTGCCAGCAGTTTAGGCGGGGGGGGTGGCTATGGCTACACCTTC.

The chain employs TRBV24-1 and TRBJ1-2; possibly TRBD1 for D (6 bases). CDR1 and CDR2 (germline): KGHDR, SFDVKD. The CDR3 loop spans 12 amino acids. V was clipped by 7 bases and J by 6 bases, with 11 bases between them. The CDR3: CATSADRNGYTF. CDR3 in DNA: TGTGCCACCAGCGCCGACAGGAATGGCTACACCTTC.

The chain links TRBV11-3 to TRBJ2-1; 8 positions agree with TRBD2. Germline V gene lookup returns CDR1 SGHNT and CDR2 YENEEA. J was trimmed by 8 bases and V by 5 bases; bases with no gene match: 14. CDR3 size: 16 residues. The CDR3 is CASSLAGTSGVDEQFF. CDR3 sequence (DNA): TGTGCCAGCAGCCTCGCCGGGACTAGTGGTGTGGATGAGCAGTTCTTC.

As DNA, the CDR3 is TGTGCCAGTTGTGTCTATTGGGGGGTCGGGGAGCTGTTTTTT. Amino acid sequence: CASCVYWGVGELFF. The chain recombines TRBV19 with TRBJ2-2, with a possible D match to TRBD2 (6 bases). V lost 8 bases, J lost 7 bases, and 17 bases lay in between. Germline lookup yields CDR1 LNHDA and CDR2 SQIVND (reference sequence). The CDR3 totals 14 residues.

V gene TRBV28 combines with J gene TRBJ2-7, with 9 bases that match TRBD1. Losses at the gene ends were 6 bases for V and 6 bases for J; bases not matched to a gene: 9. The length of the CDR3 is 14 residues. CDR1 is MDHEN and CDR2 is SYDVKM in the germline V gene. The CDR3 DNA reads TGTGCCAGCAGGTTACCCGGGACAGGGAGCGAGCAGTACTTC. It encodes CASRLPGTGSEQYF.

The gene calls are TRBV5-1 and TRBJ2-7, with a tentative D call TRBD2 (6 bases). CDR3 length: 15 residues. Germline values: CDR1 SGHRS, CDR2 YFSETQ. The germline V and J ends were trimmed by 6 bases and 3 bases, with 19 bases remaining between them. The CDR3 sequence is CASTPGGAGLYEQYF. The CDR3 DNA is TGCGCCAGCACCCCCGGTGGGGCGGGACTCTACGAGCAGTACTTC. Full variable domain (missing parts from reference TRBV5-1 and TRBJ2-7): KAGVTQTPRYLIKTRGQQVTLSCSPISGHRSVSWYQQTPGQGLQFLFEYFSETQRNKGNFPGRFSGRQFSNSRSEMNVSTLELGDSALYLCASTPGGAGLYEQYFGPGTRLTVT.

V is TRBV28 and J is TRBJ2-7; the match to TRBD2 covers 7 bases. Germline values: CDR1 MDHEN, CDR2 SYDVKM. The J segment lost 2 bases and the V segment lost 6 bases, leaving 10 bases of the junction unmatched. The CDR3 covers 15 residues. CDR3 protein: CASRALALATYEQYF. As DNA, the CDR3 is TGTGCCAGCAGAGCGTTGGCACTAGCGACCTACGAGCAGTACTTC. The whole variable domain, remainder taken from reference TRBV28 and TRBJ2-7, is DVKVTQSSRYLVKRTGEKVFLECVQDMDHENMFWYRQDPGLGLRLIYFSYDVKMKEKGDIPEGYSVSREKKERFSLILESASTNQTSMYLCASRALALATYEQYFGPGTRLTVT.

V usage is TRBV7-2 and J usage is TRBJ2-6; a possible D gene is TRBD1 (6 bases). CDR3 size: 14 residues. Per germline, CDR1 SGHTA and CDR2 FQGNSA. V was pared by 4 bases and J by 8 bases, with 12 bases between. CDR3 bases: TGTGCCAGCAGCTCCTTTGGACAGCCCAACGTCCTGACTTTC. It translates to CASSSFGQPNVLTF.

The sample holds a few counts of this clone. The chain uses TRBV19 and TRBJ1-5, with D hard to call. Germline V gene data show CDR1 as LNHDA and CDR2 as SQIVND (reference sequence). CDR3 length: 13 residues. V lost 4 bases and J 7 bases, leaving 11 bases between the germline ends. The CDR3 DNA reads TGTGCCAGTAGTACGCCCAAGCGGCAGCCCCAGCATTTT. It translates to CASSTPKRQPQHF.

The J gene is TRBJ1-2, the V gene TRBV19; 11 bases fit TRBD1. This CDR3 comprises 16 residues. J lost 6 bases, V lost 2 bases, and 8 bases had no gene match. Germline V gene data show CDR1 as LNHDA and CDR2 as SQIVND (reference sequence). This chain's CDR3 is CASSIRTGQGDHGYTF. The CDR3 DNA is TGTGCCAGTAGTATAAGAACGGGACAGGGGGATCATGGCTACACCTTC.

The chain carries TRBV28 and TRBJ2-7, with 12 positions matching TRBD2. Germline V gene sequence: CDR1 MDHEN, CDR2 SYDVKM. After removal of 5 bases from V and 10 bases from J, the junction contained 9 bases not matched to a gene. This CDR3 comprises 14 residues. The chain's CDR3 is CASSLLAGGGRQYF. The CDR3 bases are TGTGCCAGCAGTCTACTAGCGGGAGGAGGGCGCCAGTACTTC.

This clone was observed a single time. The rearrangement links TRBV20-1 to TRBJ1-2; 9 positions agree with TRBD1. V lost 3 bases and J lost 9; bases outside the gene matches: 17. The germline CDR1 and CDR2 sequences are DFQATT and SNEGSKA (reference sequence). CDR3 length: 16 amino acids. The CDR3 loop is CSASNSGTGPRTRYTF. CDR3 nucleotide sequence: TGCAGTGCTAGTAATTCTGGGACAGGGCCCCGTACTCGCTACACCTTC.

The genes are TRBV28 and TRBJ2-7; D is possibly TRBD2 (6 bases). Trimming pared 2 bases from V and 2 bases from J, leaving 19 bases between. Germline CDR1 reads MDHEN; CDR2 reads SYDVKM. The CDR3 runs to 17 residues. This CDR3 reads CASSLPTAGGKPYEQYF. CDR3 bases: TGTGCCAGCAGTTTACCGACGGCGGGCGGGAAGCCCTACGAGCAGTACTTC.

The V and J genes are TRBV7-6 and TRBJ2-7; TRBD1 aligns across 8 bases. Trimming took 2 bases from V and 2 from J; bases not matched to a gene: 5. Germline assignment: CDR1 SGHVS and CDR2 FNYEAQ. There are 15 residues in the CDR3. The CDR3 coding sequence is TGTGCCAGCAGCTTACGGGACAGGCTAGCCTACGAGCAGTACTTC. Amino acid sequence: CASSLRDRLAYEQYF.

V and J are TRBV7-9 and TRBJ1-5; 8 bases align to TRBD1. This CDR3 has 16 amino acids. Per the germline V gene, CDR1 is SEHNR and CDR2 is FQNEAQ (reference sequence). V lost 5 bases and J lost 3; bases outside the gene matches: 9. CDR3 protein: CASSPFDRGPNQPQHF. CDR3 DNA sequence: TGTGCCAGCAGCCCATTTGACAGGGGCCCCAATCAGCCCCAGCATTTT.

This chain uses TRBV5-8 with TRBJ2-7; a weak D match, TRBD1 (6 bases). The germline gives CDR1 SGHTS, CDR2 YDEGEE. The CDR3 runs to 14 residues. V was clipped by 2 bases and J by 4 bases, with 13 bases between them. The CDR3 sequence: CASSFPGERYEQYF. For the CDR3, the DNA is TGTGCCAGCAGCTTCCCAGGGGAAAGGTACGAGCAGTACTTC.